The T cell receptor (beta chain) under discussion was sequenced for a study of blood T cells in healthy people across ages. Study results and limitations: Since the PBMCs were unsorted, naive and antigen-experienced cells could not be conclusively compared.

Primers used in a second PCR of about 7 to 12 cycles were a sample-barcoded 5' primer and a J-beta primer mix. TCRdb re-called the 5' RACE reads through MiXCR, storing one row per CDR3 protein. The table has some 1.4 million distinct CDR3 sequences, roughly 40% seen once; the top ten hold 7.9%. The individuals who served as donors were healthy Caucasians living in Russia, aged roughly 6 to 90. This clonotype has just a few counts. The antigen remains unidentified. CDR3 length equals 16 residues. V lost 6 bases, J lost 0 bases, and 14 bases lay in between. CDR1 and CDR2 from the germline V gene are MGHRA and YSYEKL.

The receptor comes from a woman younger than 30 in good health. The sequenced sample was blood. The chain uses TRBV4-1 and TRBJ1-4; D is undetermined. CDR3 residues: CASRLASDSTNEKLFF. For the CDR3, the DNA is TGCGCCAGCAGGTTAGCTTCTGATTCAACTAATGAAAAACTGTTTTTT.